These T cell receptor beta chains were read from a single sample in a study of OX40 agonist ivuxolimab in advanced cancers. Profiling relied on immunoSEQ multiplex PCR, and the TCRdb table lists in-frame clones only, not all of them. The data contain about 38,000 clones, about three quarters of them seen just once; the ten biggest clones take up about an eighth. The material was CD4+ or CD8+ T cells sorted from blood, obtained in a trial of the OX40 agonist ivuxolimab. All receptors come from an adult with an advanced solid tumor such as melanoma, head and neck, liver or kidney cancer. The CDR3 runs from the conserved cysteine through the conserved F or W. The order of the fields is V gene, D gene, clone size, CDR3 length, J gene, CDR3 DNA, CDR3 protein. A D gene is named only where the DNA matches it firmly. Clone size appears in some rows only: once, few, many, or a class for an expanded clone.

TRBV5-1	-	-	12	TRBJ1-2	TGCGCCAGCAGCTTGCCGGGGCCAGGCTACACCTTC	CASSLPGPGYTF
TRBV12-5	-	-	14	TRBJ1-2	TGTGCTAGTGGTTTGACCCCGATGAGCTATGGCTACACCTTC	CASGLTPMSYGYTF
TRBV28	-	-	18	TRBJ2-4	TGTGCCAGCAGTCCCCAGGGACGACAGGAGCTAGCCAAAAACATTCAGTACTTC	CASSPQGRQELAKNIQYF
TRBV6-5	-	-	15	TRBJ2-7	TGTGCCAGCAGTAGGTCGGGGACAAGGACGCCCGAGCAGTACTTC	CASSRSGTRTPEQYF
TRBV5-1	TRBD2	-	16	TRBJ2-1	TGCGCCAGCAGCTTTCAGACTAGCGGGTTTAACAATGAGCAGTTCTTC	CASSFQTSGFNNEQFF
TRBV6-5	TRBD1	once	15	TRBJ1-3	TGTGCCAGCAGGGGTTCAGGGGGATCTGGAAACACCATATATTTT	CASRGSGGSGNTIYF
TRBV7-7	TRBD1	-	17	TRBJ2-2	TGTGCCAGCAGCTTAGCGTTAGACAGGGCCTCGACCGGGGAGCTGTTTTTT	CASSLALDRASTGELFF
TRBV6-1	TRBD1	-	14	TRBJ2-5	TGTGCCAGCAGATGGACAGGGACGGGGGAGACCCAGTACTTC	CASRWTGTGETQYF
TRBV18	-	-	14	TRBJ2-7	TGTGCCAGCTCACCAGGGACGGGAGTCTACGAGCAGTACTTC	CASSPGTGVYEQYF
TRBV6-5	-	-	13	TRBJ1-4	TGTGCCAGCAGTTACGCAGGGGATGAAAAACTGTTTTTT	CASSYAGDEKLFF
TRBV19	-	once	15	TRBJ1-5	TGTGCCAGTAGTATTCTCGGGGGAGGGGAGCAGCCCCAGCATTTT	CASSILGGGEQPQHF
TRBV28	-	-	13	TRBJ1-6	TGTGCCAGCAGACAGTCCTATAATTCACCCCTCCACTTT	CASRQSYNSPLHF
TRBV15	TRBD2	-	17	TRBJ2-1	TGTGCCACCAGCAGAGAACCAGCGGGAGCCTTCTACAATGAGCAGTTCTTC	CATSREPAGAFYNEQFF
TRBV2	TRBD2	-	15	TRBJ2-3	TGTGCCAGCAGTGAAATTAGCGGGAGTTCAGATACGCAGTATTTT	CASSEISGSSDTQYF
TRBV5-1	TRBD1	-	16	TRBJ2-3	TGCGCCAGCAGCCGAACAGGGGGAACTAGCACAGATACGCAGTATTTT	CASSRTGGTSTDTQYF
TRBV4-1	TRBD2	-	14	TRBJ2-7	TGCGCCAGCAGCACTAGCGGGAGAGGCTACGAGCAGTACTTC	CASSTSGRGYEQYF
TRBV19	TRBD1	-	13	TRBJ2-7	TGTGCCAGTAGTGGGACAGGGGGGTACGAGCAGTACTTC	CASSGTGGYEQYF
TRBV19	-	-	14	TRBJ1-1	TGTGCCAGTAGGAGAGAGTCCACTAACACTGAAGCTTTCTTT	CASRRESTNTEAFF